This T cell receptor (beta chain) emerged from a study of OX40 agonist ivuxolimab in advanced cancers. General notes on the study: Ivuxolimab, which targeted the costimulatory receptor OX40 (CD134), was an agonistic, fully human IgG2 monoclonal antibody. Intravenous ivuxolimab was administered to patients every 2 weeks at six dose levels: 0.01, 0.1, 0.3, 1.5, 3 and 10 mg/kg. Among the roughly 52 dose-escalation patients, approximately 20 had hepatocellular carcinoma, about 15 melanoma, 9 renal cell carcinoma and 9 head and neck cancer. In the dose-escalation cohort, roughly 80% of patients were male, and the mean age was roughly 60 years, with a range of roughly 20 to 85. Prior anti-PD-1, anti-PD-L1 or anti-CTLA-4 therapy was permitted, and checkpoint inhibitors had been received by 30% to 40% of dose-escalation patients. Partial responses were achieved by three dose-escalation patients, of whom one had hepatocellular carcinoma and two had cutaneous melanoma. Peripheral TCRbeta sequencing aimed to test whether ivuxolimab altered TCR sequence diversity and caused clonal T-cell expansion. The monotherapy dose-escalation portion (N of about 50 patients) of the phase I ivuxolimab trial is reported in the paper.

The trial excluded patients who had a history of autoimmune disease or were on systemic immunosuppression. Peripheral blood for TCR sequencing was collected from all dose cohorts at baseline, on cycle 4 day 1, and on cycle 7 day 1. The samples were taken from a phase I, first-in-human, multicenter, open-label dose-escalation trial of ivuxolimab. Adults with locally advanced or metastatic melanoma, renal cell, hepatocellular, or head and neck squamous cell carcinoma were enrolled in the trial. Before TCR sequencing, CD4+ and CD8+ T cells were separately sorted from peripheral blood. Genomic DNA was isolated from the sorted cells so that the TCRbeta CDR3 region could be sequenced. TCRbeta CDR3 regions were sequenced using the immunoSEQ Assay. TCRdb holds this immuneACCESS table with in-frame rearrangements only. Some clones are missing; in checked studies, unresolved V genes explain under half, and the rest has no known cause. Here the sample has 40,000 to 45,000 clones; 85% to 90% occur a single time. The ten most abundant clones make up 6% of the sample.

Study-wide findings and limitations: In the 0.1-3.0 mg/kg groups, partial responders had among the lowest normalized peripheral clonal expansion, particularly in CD8+ T cells. After ivuxolimab, CD8+ T cells had more expanded clones than CD4+ T cells on average. Low levels of normalized T-cell clonal expansion were also seen in some patients who did not respond. Which antigens the clonally expanded peripheral T cells were specific for was not determined. At doses of 0.1 to 3.0 mg/kg, clonal expansion of both CD4+ and CD8+ blood T cells was observed from baseline to week 6.

As concerns this clone: This clone's antigen is unknown. Per-base qualities were not stored, and no clone one base away is much larger.

The source of this sequence is an adult with an advanced solid tumor such as melanoma, head and neck, liver or kidney cancer. Specimen: CD4+ or CD8+ T cells sorted from blood, collected in a trial of the OX40 agonist ivuxolimab.

The sequenced DNA: TGTGCCAGCAACCTACAGGGTCCCGCCGGGGAGCTGTTTTTT. Its product reads: CASNLQGPAGELFF. The rearranged segments are TRBV2 and TRBJ2-2; the D segment could be TRBD1, given 6 matching bases. Inclusive of the bounding cysteine and phenylalanine, the CDR3 is 14 residues long. Only the CDR3 DNA is retained, 42 bases long and in frame from the first base. CDR1 and CDR2, per the germline V gene, are SNHLY and FYNNEI. V loses 7 bases, J loses 6 bases, and the germline ends lie 15 bases apart.